The 16 T cell receptor beta chains presented below share a single source sample, sequenced in a study of glioma-infiltrating T cells (TCRdb year 2016). The run used an Illumina MiSeq. The iRepertoire nested amplicon-rescue multiplex PCR (arm-PCR) platform was used to amplify TCR alpha and beta CDR3 regions from RNA. Using fastp at Q25 and MiXCR, TCRdb reprocessed the public reads and kept productive beta chains. For every CDR3 protein sequence, its rows merge into one entry that carries the most common genes and DNA. This sample is represented by about 180,000 distinct CDR3 sequences; roughly two fifths of them were singletons. The ten largest clones represent roughly 5.5% of the sample. The sequencing sample was made of glioma tissue, nonneoplastic brain tissue, or PBMCs (not recorded which). The source of these receptors is a human donor with low-grade glioma or glioblastoma, undergoing nonglioma brain surgery, or in good health (not recorded which).

This clonotype was seen at least ten times. The genes are TRBV20-1 and TRBJ1-1; D uncertain. V gave up 6 bases and J gave up 7 bases, with 12 bases separating them. This CDR3 comprises 11 residues. Germline CDR1 and CDR2: DFQATT and SNEGSKA (reference sequence). CDR3 protein: CSATSPGEAFF. In nucleotides, the CDR3 is TGCAGTGCCACGAGTCCAGGTGAAGCTTTCTTT.

This clonotype was picked up a small number of times. The chain combines TRBV5-4 with TRBJ1-2; D call uncertain. This CDR3 region has 12 residues. Germline V gives CDR1 SGHNT, CDR2 YYREEE (reference sequence). V dropped 3 bases and J dropped 2 bases, with 5 bases sitting between them. As DNA, the CDR3 is TGTGCCAGCAGCTATATAAACTATGGCTACACCTTC. Translation gives CASSYINYGYTF.

Notes on this clonotype: A much larger clone lies one base from this, so it may be a read error. The chain links TRBV6-2 or TRBV6-3 to TRBJ2-1; 7 nucleotides line up with TRBD1. Germline assignment: CDR1 MNHEY and CDR2 SVGEGT. The CDR3 loop spans 14 amino acids. V shed 6 bases, J shed 4 bases, and the junction held 6 bases outside the gene matches. CDR3 nucleotides: TGTGCCAGCAGACGCCGGGACAGTTACAATGAGCAGTTCTTC. It specifies CASRRRDSYNEQFF.

V is TRBV7-2 and J is TRBJ2-1, with D possibly being TRBD1 (9 bases). CDR1 and CDR2 (germline): SGHTA, FQGNSA. With 7 bases removed from V and 10 bases from J, the gap between germline ends came to 23 bases. The CDR3 sequence is 15 residues long. CDR3 in amino acids: CASTFSGEGTGEQFF. CDR3 nucleotide sequence: TGTGCCAGCACCTTTAGCGGGGAGGGGACAGGGGAGCAGTTCTTC.

This clonotype was detected ten times or more. This chain uses TRBV20-1 with TRBJ2-1; 7 bases align to TRBD2. CDR1 is DFQATT, CDR2 SNEGSKA, per germline (reference sequence). The J segment lost 3 bases and the V segment lost 0 bases, leaving 11 bases of the junction unmatched. This CDR3 is 17 amino acids long. CDR3 sequence: CSARDFRRGRDYNEQFF. CDR3 DNA sequence: TGCAGTGCTAGAGATTTCCGTCGGGGGAGGGACTACAATGAGCAGTTCTTC.

This clonotype was seen once. A clone one base away is much larger, so this may be a read error. This chain joins TRBV18 and TRBJ2-7, with TRBD1 as a possible D gene (5 bases). The V gene lost 4 bases and the J gene lost 5 bases, with 12 bases spanning the gap. The germline CDR1 and CDR2 sequences are KGHSH and LQKENI. This CDR3 is built from 13 residues. The CDR3 nucleotides are TGTGCCAGCTCACAGGGGCTGTGGGACGAGCAGTACTTC. It encodes CASSQGLWDEQYF.

This clonotype was recorded at least ten times. The chain employs TRBV7-2 and TRBJ1-5; D unresolved. With 8 bases removed from V and 1 base from J, the gap between germline ends came to 12 bases. CDR3 length: 14 residues. CDR1 is SGHTA and CDR2 is FQGNSA in the germline V gene. The CDR3 region has the DNA TGTGCCAGCGCCCTTTTTCGGAGCAATCAGCCCCAGCATTTT. Translation: CASALFRSNQPQHF.

A note on this clonotype: With a much larger clone just one base away, this may be a read error. The chain employs TRBV2 and TRBJ2-5; D is perhaps TRBD1 or TRBD2 (5 bases each). The CDR3 covers 13 residues. V was pared by 7 bases and J by 1 base, with 10 bases between. Germline CDR1 reads SNHLY; CDR2 reads FYNNEI. CDR3: CASKRTPQETQYF. For the CDR3, the DNA is TGTGCCAGCAAGCGGACACCCCAAGAGACCCAGTACTTC. Full variable domain (rest looked up from reference TRBV2 and TRBJ2-5): EPEVTQTPSHQVTQMGQEVILRCVPISNHLYFYWYRQILGQKVEFLVSFYNNEISEKSEIFDDQFSVERPDGSNFTLKIRSTKLEDSAMYFCASKRTPQETQYFGPGTRLLVL.

Details on this clonotype: With a much larger clone just one base away, this may be a read error. The chain has TRBV10-3 and TRBJ1-1, with D possibly matching TRBD1 (5 bases). The CDR3 is 13 residues long. Looked up from germline, CDR1 is ENHRY and CDR2 is SYGVKD. This CDR3 is CAINGGMNTEASF. The CDR3 DNA sequence: TGTGCCATCAATGGGGGGATGAACACTGAAGCTTCCTTT.

This clonotype occurred many times. The chain's CDR3 is CASSLPLGNTGELFF. The CDR3 region has the DNA TGTGCCAGCAGTTTACCTTTGGGGAACACCGGGGAGCTGTTTTTT. The J gene is TRBJ2-2, the V gene TRBV28; the D is unclear. Germline-derived CDR1 and CDR2 are MDHEN and SYDVKM. V was cut by 2 bases and J by 1 base, with 8 bases left in between. The CDR3 loop spans 15 amino acids.

In its sample, this clonotype was seen a few times. This chain links TRBV5-1 with TRBJ1-1; D remains unclear. Trimming shortened V by 4 bases and J by 5 bases, and 9 bases separated the two germline ends. This CDR3 region has 12 residues. Germline CDR1 reads SGHRS; CDR2 reads YFSETQ. For the CDR3, the DNA is TGCGCCAGCAGCCTAGATAGAACTGAAGCTTTCTTT. It translates to CASSLDRTEAFF.

The chain uses TRBV29-1 and TRBJ2-3; 10 bases align to TRBD2. Looked up from germline, CDR1 is SQVTM and CDR2 is ANQGSEA. Losses at the gene ends were 4 bases for V and 0 bases for J; bases not matched to a gene: 1. CDR3 length equals 14 residues. The DNA of the CDR3 is TGCAGCGTTGGAGCGGGGGGGAGCACAGATACGCAGTATTTT. Translating it yields CSVGAGGSTDTQYF.

This clonotype was counted ten times or more. V is TRBV18 and J is TRBJ2-1; D might be TRBD1 (6 bases). The CDR3 totals 11 residues. V was trimmed by 6 bases and J by 10 bases, leaving 10 bases between them. The germline V gene encodes CDR1 KGHSH and CDR2 LQKENI. The CDR3 loop reads CASSPQGEQFF. The CDR3 bases are TGTGCCAGCTCCCCTCAGGGGGAGCAGTTCTTC. The whole variable domain, filled in from reference TRBV18 and TRBJ2-1, reads NAGVMQNPRHLVRRRGQEARLRCSPMKGHSHVYWYRQLPEEGLKFMVYLQKENIIDESGMPKERFSAEFPKEGPSILRIQQVVRGDSAAYFCASSPQGEQFFGPGTRLTVL.

This clonotype turned up a few times. This may be a read error, as it is one base from a much larger clone. The CDR3, as DNA: TGCAGTGCCGAGGACAGGCGAGAAAAACTGTTTTTT. Protein: CSAEDRREKLFF. V gene TRBV20-1 combines with J gene TRBJ1-4, with 7 bases identical to TRBD1. The CDR3 extends over 12 amino acids. CDR1 DFQATT and CDR2 SNEGSKA come from the germline V gene (reference sequence). Unmatched junction bases numbered 6, after V lost 6 bases and J lost 8 bases.

This clonotype was counted ten times or more. The chain recombines TRBV7-9 with TRBJ2-1, with D perhaps matching TRBD2 (6 bases). V lost 1 base, J lost 4 bases, and 8 bases lay in between. CDR1 and CDR2 from the germline V gene are SEHNR and FQNEAQ (reference sequence). This CDR3 is built from 14 residues. The CDR3 region is CASSLETSYNEQFF. The CDR3 DNA is TGTGCCAGCAGCTTAGAGACTAGTTACAATGAGCAGTTCTTC.

Turning to this clonotype: This may be a read error, as it is one base from a much larger clone. V usage is TRBV27 and J usage is TRBJ1-1; a possible D gene is TRBD1 (5 bases). The CDR3 runs to 15 residues. CDR1 MNHEY and CDR2 SMNVEV come from the germline V gene (reference sequence). Deletions cut 6 bases from V and 1 base from J, with 15 bases between. The CDR3 DNA sequence: TGTGCCAGCAGCCCACCCGGGACCCCGAACACTGAAGCTTTCTTT. Translating it yields CASSPPGTPNTEAFF.